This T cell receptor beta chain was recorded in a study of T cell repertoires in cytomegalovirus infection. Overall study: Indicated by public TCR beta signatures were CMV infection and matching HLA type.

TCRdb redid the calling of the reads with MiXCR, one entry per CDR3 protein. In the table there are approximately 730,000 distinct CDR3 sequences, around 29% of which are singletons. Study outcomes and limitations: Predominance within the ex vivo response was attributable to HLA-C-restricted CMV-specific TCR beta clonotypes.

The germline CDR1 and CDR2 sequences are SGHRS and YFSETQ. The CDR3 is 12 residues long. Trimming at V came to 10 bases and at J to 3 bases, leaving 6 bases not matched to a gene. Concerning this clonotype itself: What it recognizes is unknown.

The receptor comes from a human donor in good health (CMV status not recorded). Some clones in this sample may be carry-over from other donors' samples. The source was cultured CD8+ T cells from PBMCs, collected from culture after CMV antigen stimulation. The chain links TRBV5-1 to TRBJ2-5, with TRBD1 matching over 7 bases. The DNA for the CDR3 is TGCGCCGGCGCCGGGACAGAAGAGACCCAGTACTTC. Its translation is CAGAGTEETQYF.